This T cell receptor (beta chain) stems from a study of blood T cell repertoires in COVID-19. For the study at large: T cells, B-cell-depleted T cells, or PBMCs supplied cDNA or gDNA.

Libraries were prepared by immunoSEQ multiplex PCR; TCRdb keeps only in-frame clonotypes and omits some of them. Counted here are some 320,000 clones, about 92% occurring once; the ten biggest clones make up around 2.5%. Germline V lookup: CDR1 MNHNY, CDR2 SVGAGI (reference sequence). The CDR3 extends over 12 amino acids. V dropped 6 bases and J dropped 3 bases, with 9 bases sitting between them. Participant reports of clinical history set cohort assignment. Cohort 3 donors were reported recovered after two negative PCRs, clearance, or symptom resolution. This clone was recorded a few times. The sequencing sample was made of PBMCs or T cells enriched from blood (not recorded which). The sequence was collected from a man between 60 and 70 years old who had recovered from COVID-19. The chain is built from TRBV6-6 and TRBJ2-7; possible D gene TRBD1, 6 bases. For the CDR3, the DNA is TGTGCCAGCAGCACAGGGATCTACGAGCAGTACTTC. This sequence encodes CASSTGIYEQYF.